A selection of T cell receptor beta chains follows, all from one sample in a study of Graves' ophthalmopathy and Graves' hyperthyroidism. MiXCR, applied by TCRdb to the multiplex PCR reads, yields one record per CDR3 protein. The sample shows hundreds of thousands of distinct CDR3 sequences, 21% of them seen only once. Sequencing was performed on peripheral blood. These TCRs come from a woman younger than 30 with stable Graves' hyperthyroidism. Each CDR3 is given with its conserved first and last residue. A D gene is named only where the DNA matches it firmly. The size of a clone is reported for some rows only, either as once, few or many, or as a class for expanded clones.

V: TRBV20-1
J: TRBJ2-7
D: .
size: many
DNA: TGCAGTGCTTCTCGAACAGGGATCGAGCAGTACTTC
CDR3: CSASRTGIEQYF

V: TRBV15
J: TRBJ1-1
D: TRBD1
size: few
DNA: TGTGCCACCAGCAGAGAGGGCAGGGGGCGCAGAGCTTTCTTT
CDR3: CATSREGRGRRAFF

V: TRBV12-3/TRBV12-4
J: TRBJ1-2
D: .
size: many
DNA: TGTGCCAGCAGTTATTTAGTCGGGACCTCGGGCTATGGCTACACCTTC
CDR3: CASSYLVGTSGYGYTF

V: TRBV6-2/TRBV6-3
J: TRBJ2-7
D: TRBD2
size: many
DNA: TGTGCCAGCAGTCCTACTAGCGGGAGTGGAGGCGAGCAGTACTTC
CDR3: CASSPTSGSGGEQYF

V: TRBV28
J: TRBJ1-5
D: .
size: .
DNA: TGTGCCAGCAGTCCCCCCCGGCAGCCCCAGCATTTT
CDR3: CASSPPRQPQHF

V: TRBV18
J: TRBJ1-1
D: .
size: few
DNA: TGTGCCAGCTCACCAGTGGCAGGGGAGGATACTTTCTTT
CDR3: CASSPVAGEDTFF

V: TRBV13
J: TRBJ1-6
D: TRBD1
size: many
DNA: TGTGCCAGCAGCCTCACAGGGGGCATCTCACCCCTCCACTTT
CDR3: CASSLTGGISPLHF

V: TRBV6-1
J: TRBJ1-2
D: .
size: many
DNA: TGTGCCAGCAGTGAAGGACGGACCTATGGCTACACCTTC
CDR3: CASSEGRTYGYTF

V: TRBV2
J: TRBJ1-2
D: TRBD1
size: many
DNA: TGTGCCCGCAACGAGGGACAGGGGACTCCTGGCTACACCTTC
CDR3: CARNEGQGTPGYTF

V: TRBV6-2/TRBV6-3
J: TRBJ1-1
D: .
size: many
DNA: TGTGCCAGCAATGGGAGGACAGTGAACACTGAAGCTTTCTTT
CDR3: CASNGRTVNTEAFF

V: TRBV7-9
J: TRBJ2-5
D: TRBD1
size: many
DNA: TGTGCCAGCAGCTTAGCTCAGGGACAGGCCCAAGAGACCCAGTACTTC
CDR3: CASSLAQGQAQETQYF

V: TRBV19
J: TRBJ2-4
D: .
size: many
DNA: TGTGCCAGTAGGGGGGGGGCGCCGGACATTAAGTACTTC
CDR3: CASRGGAPDIKYF

V: TRBV12-3/TRBV12-4
J: TRBJ1-5
D: TRBD1
size: .
DNA: TGTGCCAGCAGTTACCCGGGACAGAATAACAATCAGCCCCAGCATTTT
CDR3: CASSYPGQNNNQPQHF

V: TRBV2
J: TRBJ1-1
D: .
size: .
DNA: TGTGCCAGCACCAGGGACCAGAACACTGAAGCTTTCTTT
CDR3: CASTRDQNTEAFF

V: TRBV4-1
J: TRBJ1-2
D: .
size: .
DNA: TGCGCCAGCAGCCAAACACAGGGCTACGACTATGGCTACACCTTC
CDR3: CASSQTQGYDYGYTF

V: TRBV11-3
J: TRBJ2-5
D: .
size: few
DNA: TGTGCCAGCAGCCAACTCGAGCAAGGGACCCAGTACTTC
CDR3: CASSQLEQGTQYF

V: TRBV29-1
J: TRBJ1-5
D: TRBD1
size: many
DNA: TGCAGCGTTCGAGACAGGGGTGGGAATCAGCCCCAGCATTTT
CDR3: CSVRDRGGNQPQHF

V: TRBV20-1
J: TRBJ1-5
D: .
size: few
DNA: TGCAGTGCTAGAAGGACCGACAATCAGCCCCAGCATTTT
CDR3: CSARRTDNQPQHF

V: TRBV11-2
J: TRBJ2-7
D: TRBD2
size: many
DNA: TGTGCCAGCAGCCCCCGACTAGCGCGCTACGAGCAGTACTTC
CDR3: CASSPRLARYEQYF

V: TRBV2
J: TRBJ2-4
D: .
size: few
DNA: TGTGCCAGCAGTCGCCCCTCAGGGACCCGAGGAAACATTCAGTACTTC
CDR3: CASSRPSGTRGNIQYF

V: TRBV12-3/TRBV12-4
J: TRBJ1-1
D: TRBD1
size: many
DNA: TGTGCCAGCAGCTCGGGACAGGGGGCCGAAAACACTGAAGCTTTCTTT
CDR3: CASSSGQGAENTEAFF

V: TRBV12-3/TRBV12-4
J: TRBJ1-1
D: .
size: many
DNA: TGTGCCAGCAGTTTGACATATGAAGCTTTCTTT
CDR3: CASSLTYEAFF

V: TRBV28
J: TRBJ2-5
D: .
size: many
DNA: TGTGCCAGCAGTTTGTCTCGGGCAGGGCAGGAGATCCAGTACTTC
CDR3: CASSLSRAGQEIQYF

V: TRBV6-5
J: TRBJ1-3
D: .
size: many
DNA: TGTGCCAGCAGTTACTCGGCCAGCTCTGGAAACACCATATATTTT
CDR3: CASSYSASSGNTIYF

V: TRBV19
J: TRBJ2-3
D: TRBD2
size: many
DNA: TGTGCCAGTAGTTTCAGACTAGCGGGGAGCTCTAGCACAGATACGCAGTATTTT
CDR3: CASSFRLAGSSSTDTQYF

V: TRBV12-3/TRBV12-4
J: TRBJ2-2
D: TRBD2
size: .
DNA: TGTGCCAGCAGTTTTGCTAGCGGTCACACCGGGGAGCTGTTTTTT
CDR3: CASSFASGHTGELFF

V: TRBV20-1
J: TRBJ1-5
D: .
size: .
DNA: TGCAGTGCGGATACAGGGAGCCGGCAGCCCCAGCATTTT
CDR3: CSADTGSRQPQHF

V: TRBV6-1
J: TRBJ1-1
D: .
size: many
DNA: TGTGCCAGCAGTGAAGGGTGGCTGAACACTGAAGCTTTCTTT
CDR3: CASSEGWLNTEAFF

V: TRBV28
J: TRBJ1-1
D: .
size: many
DNA: TGTGCCAGCAGCCTCTCAGGGAACACTGAAGCTTTCTTT
CDR3: CASSLSGNTEAFF

V: TRBV2
J: TRBJ2-5
D: .
size: many
DNA: TGTGCCAGCAGAGTCGGCTCGGAGACCCAGTACTTC
CDR3: CASRVGSETQYF

V: TRBV7-2
J: TRBJ2-2
D: TRBD2
size: many
DNA: TGTGCCAGCAGACCACCTAGCGGACTCACCGGGGAGCTGTTTTTT
CDR3: CASRPPSGLTGELFF

V: TRBV7-8
J: TRBJ2-2
D: TRBD2
size: many
DNA: TGTGCCAGCAGCGTTACTAGCGGGGGGAACACCGGGGAGCTGTTTTTT
CDR3: CASSVTSGGNTGELFF

V: TRBV6-1
J: TRBJ2-7
D: .
size: .
DNA: TGTGCCACCCCTCGTTGGAGGTGGGAGCAGTACTTC
CDR3: CATPRWRWEQYF

V: TRBV5-1
J: TRBJ2-7
D: .
size: many
DNA: TGCGCCAGCAGCCCGACCTCGACAGGACGCTACGAGCAGTACTTC
CDR3: CASSPTSTGRYEQYF

V: TRBV28
J: TRBJ1-1
D: .
size: many
DNA: TGTGCCAGCACCTTAATTCTTGCCACTGAAGCTTTCTTT
CDR3: CASTLILATEAFF

V: TRBV28
J: TRBJ2-6
D: .
size: many
DNA: TGTGCCACCATGAGAGCTGGGGCCAACGTCCTGACTTTC
CDR3: CATMRAGANVLTF

V: TRBV19
J: TRBJ1-2
D: .
size: many
DNA: TGTGCCAGTATCGAGGACAGTAACTATGGCTACACCTTC
CDR3: CASIEDSNYGYTF

V: TRBV28
J: TRBJ2-7
D: .
size: many
DNA: TGTGCCAGCAGTTTATCGTCCACGGGGAGGCAGTACTTC
CDR3: CASSLSSTGRQYF

V: TRBV30
J: TRBJ2-7
D: .
size: many
DNA: TGTGCCTGGAGGCAGGCTGCGGTTGGGGTGCAGTACTTC
CDR3: CAWRQAAVGVQYF

V: TRBV25-1
J: TRBJ2-7
D: TRBD2
size: many
DNA: TGTGCCAGCAGCGGTAAGGTGACGGGACTAGCGGATTATTCCTACGAGCAGTACTTC
CDR3: CASSGKVTGLADYSYEQYF

V: TRBV4-3
J: TRBJ2-2
D: .
size: few
DNA: TGCGCCAGCAGCCAAGTTCCAGGGACCGGGGAGCTGTTTTTT
CDR3: CASSQVPGTGELFF

V: TRBV12-3/TRBV12-4
J: TRBJ2-5
D: TRBD2
size: many
DNA: TGTGCCAGCAGTCTAGGGACTAGCGGGAGAATCGAAGAGACCCAGTACTTC
CDR3: CASSLGTSGRIEETQYF